This TCR beta chain was captured by sequencing in a study of blood T cell repertoires in COVID-19. Across the whole study: Samples taken during acute and convalescent COVID-19 were collected in the United States, Italy and Spain. Nucleic acid was either cDNA or gDNA, and it came from T cells, B-cell-depleted T cells, or PBMCs.

In the original analysis: Estimates of nucleated cell counts were drawn from the amplification of reference gene primers. The repertoire was sequenced with immunoSEQ multiplex PCR; TCRdb's copy has only in-frame clones and lacks some. That table supplies the V and J calls and clone size; D and trimming were determined from the DNA. The repertoire holds roughly 290,000 clones, with around 89% as singletons. The source is a woman aged 55-69 years with acute or convalescent COVID-19. Sequencing input: peripheral blood.

CDR3: CASSSSGSYEQYF. DNA of the CDR3: TGTGCCAGCAGTTCTTCCGGGAGCTACGAGCAGTACTTC. V is TRBV6-5 and J is TRBJ2-7, with a possible D match to TRBD2 (6 bases). V lost 4 bases and J 3 bases, leaving 10 bases between the germline ends. The CDR3 is 13 amino acids. The germline gives CDR1 MNHEY, CDR2 SVGAGI.